Listed below are T cell receptor beta chains from one sample, sequenced in a study of T cell responses to AZD1222 COVID-19 vaccine. Data came from immunoSEQ multiplex PCR; TCRdb stores just in-frame clones and leaves some out. The table shows about 180,000 clones, with 88% occurring only once. Source: peripheral blood, taken 28 days after the second AZD1222 dose. The source is an adult who received the AZD1222 COVID-19 vaccine. CDR3s include the opening cysteine and the closing phenylalanine or tryptophan. The D gene is left open where the match is weak.

CDR3 DNA	CDR3 protein	J gene	D gene	V gene
TGTGCCAGCAGTTCCAATAATTCACCCCTCCACTTT	CASSSNNSPLHF	TRBJ1-6	NA	TRBV12-3/TRBV12-4
TGTGCCAGCAGTTTACAAGCGGCCAACTACGAGCAGTACTTC	CASSLQAANYEQYF	TRBJ2-7	NA	TRBV28
TGTGCCAGCAGCTCGCGGGACTTTACCTACGAGCAGTACTTC	CASSSRDFTYEQYF	TRBJ2-7	NA	TRBV7-9
TGTGCCACCAGTGATTCCGGGACAGGGTTTTATGAGCAGTTCTTC	CATSDSGTGFYEQFF	TRBJ2-1	TRBD1	TRBV24-1
TGTGCCAGCTCACCACAGGGGAACATGGCTGAAGCTTTCTTT	CASSPQGNMAEAFF	TRBJ1-1	NA	TRBV18
TGTGCCAGCAGCCAGACTAGCGGATTTCCAGATACGCAGTATTTT	CASSQTSGFPDTQYF	TRBJ2-3	TRBD2	TRBV14
TGCAGTGCTAGCGGGCAAGATTTTCAGTACTTC	CSASGQDFQYF	TRBJ2-4	NA	TRBV20-1
TGTGCCAGCTCGAGGAGCGAAAACACCATATATTTT	CASSRSENTIYF	TRBJ1-3	NA	TRBV6-5
TGTGCCAGCAGTTACCGGGCAGGGGGGGGCTACGAGCAGTACTTC	CASSYRAGGGYEQYF	TRBJ2-7	NA	TRBV6-5
TGTGCCAGCAGCCTAGATCCCTCTGGAAACACCATATATTTT	CASSLDPSGNTIYF	TRBJ1-3	NA	TRBV7-2
TGCGCCAGCAGCCAATTAGGTCCGTACAATGAGCAGTTCTTC	CASSQLGPYNEQFF	TRBJ2-1	NA	TRBV4-1
TGTGCCAGCAGCTTCCGACCTGGGAAAGGAGAGACCCAGTACTTC	CASSFRPGKGETQYF	TRBJ2-5	NA	TRBV7-3
TGTGCCAGCCGTACCGGAGGGACTGAAGCTTTCTTT	CASRTGGTEAFF	TRBJ1-1	NA	TRBV27
TGTGCCAGCAGCTTAGGTGAGGGGGCAGCAAGGCGGTACTTC	CASSLGEGAARRYF	TRBJ2-7	TRBD1	TRBV7-9
TGTGCCAGTAGTGGGGGACAGGGTATGTCCTACGAGCAGTACTTC	CASSGGQGMSYEQYF	TRBJ2-7	TRBD1	TRBV19